The following is a T cell receptor (beta chain) sequence with its context. Under the authors' procedure: It was from reference gene primer amplification that nucleated cell counts were estimated. Clones were sequenced by immunoSEQ multiplex PCR, and TCRdb holds only the in-frame ones, with some missing. The V and J calls and clone size come from that table; D and trimming were worked out from the DNA. There are fewer than 150,000 clones in the sample; approximately 87% occur only once, and approximately 3.3% lies in the top ten. The data originate from a study of blood T cell repertoires in COVID-19. Study-wide background: Both acute and convalescent COVID-19 samples were obtained from the United States, Italy and Spain. Sources were T cells, B-cell-depleted T cells, or PBMCs; the material itself was cDNA or gDNA.

The germline CDR1 and CDR2 sequences are LNHDA and SQIVND (reference sequence). CDR3 length: 14 residues. J gave up 4 bases and V 1 base, and 4 bases lay outside the gene matches. The sequence came from a woman aged 60-75 years with acute or convalescent COVID-19. This chain joins TRBV19 and TRBJ2-7; 7 nucleotides match TRBD1. Sequencing was done on a sample of peripheral blood. This chain's CDR3 is CASSIGQGVYEQYF. The CDR3 coding sequence is TGTGCCAGTAGTATAGGACAGGGAGTTTACGAGCAGTACTTC.